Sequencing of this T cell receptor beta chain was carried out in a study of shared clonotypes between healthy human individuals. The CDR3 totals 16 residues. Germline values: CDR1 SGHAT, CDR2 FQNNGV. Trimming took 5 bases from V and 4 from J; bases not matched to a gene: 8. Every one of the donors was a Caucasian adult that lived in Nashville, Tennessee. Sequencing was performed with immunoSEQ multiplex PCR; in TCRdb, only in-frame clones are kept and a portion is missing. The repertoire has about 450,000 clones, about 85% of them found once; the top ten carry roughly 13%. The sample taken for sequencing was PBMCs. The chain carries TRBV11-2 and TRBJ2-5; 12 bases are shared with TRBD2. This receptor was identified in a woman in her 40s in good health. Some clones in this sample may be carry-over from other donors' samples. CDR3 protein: CASSLNPGLAGETQYF. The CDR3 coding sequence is TGTGCCAGCAGCCTCAACCCGGGACTAGCGGGAGAGACCCAGTACTTC.